This entry features one T cell receptor (beta chain) sequence. The data were taken from a study of Ad26.COV2.S vaccination and SARS-CoV-2 variants. CDR1 and CDR2 (germline): MNHEY, SVGEGT. CDR3 size: 15 residues. V shed 0 bases and J shed 1 base, with 8 bases lying between them. Treatment indicated: some 19 received Ad26.COV2.S at low or high dose, single or two shots; roughly five received placebo; per-sample allocation not given. Day 63 following the first vaccine or placebo injection was when the samples were taken. The method was immunoSEQ multiplex PCR; TCRdb's version includes in-frame clones alone and lacks a portion of them. This sample carries a few hundred thousand clones, 80% to 90% of them seen once, and the ten largest clones take about 7.4%.

This chain connects TRBV6-2 or TRBV6-3 to TRBJ2-3; the D call may be TRBD1 or TRBD2 (5 bases each). This receptor was taken from a person aged 18 to 59 who received the Ad26.COV2.S COVID-19 vaccine or a placebo. Specimen: peripheral blood, collected in a trial of Ad26.COV2.S vaccine versus placebo. CDR3 amino acids: CASSYSEGRTDTQYF. CDR3 coding DNA: TGTGCCAGCAGTTACTCCGAGGGACGCACAGATACGCAGTATTTT.